Shown below are 21 T cell receptor beta chains from a single sample sequenced in a study of cytomegalovirus exposure and HLA in healthy donors. The PCR contained 60 Vbeta and 13 Jbeta primers. Profiling relied on immunoSEQ multiplex PCR, and the TCRdb table lists in-frame clones only, not all of them. Of roughly 98,000 clones in the sample, roughly 81% are singletons; the top ten hold 1.4%. Material: PBMCs. These receptors originate from a man aged 40-49 years in good health and CMV-seronegative.

The CDR3 region is CASSLEVRTGPYNEQFF. The CDR3, as DNA: TGTGCCAGCAGCTTGGAGGTCCGGACAGGGCCCTACAATGAGCAGTTCTTC. V is TRBV5-4 and J is TRBJ2-1; 8 bases match TRBD1. J gave up 2 bases and V 0 bases, and 7 bases lay outside the gene matches. This CDR3 is built from 17 residues. Germline V CDR1 and CDR2: SGHNT, YYREEE (reference sequence).

Concerning this clone itself: The junction does not match germline at one end; this may be a read error. The CDR3 bases are TGTGCCAGCCGTTTGGGACAGAAAAATTCACCCCTCCACTTT. This encodes CASRLGQKNSPLHF. The chain joins TRBV27 to TRBJ1-6, with 7 bases identical to TRBD1. The CDR3 totals 14 residues. CDR1 MNHEY and CDR2 SMNVEV come from the germline V gene (reference sequence).

The chain carries TRBV15 and TRBJ1-4, with D perhaps matching TRBD1 (5 bases). The V gene's germline CDR1 is LNHNV and CDR2 YYDKDF (reference sequence). The CDR3 is 15 amino acids. Trimming stripped 1 base from V and 10 bases from J, with 16 bases between. CDR3 DNA sequence: TGTGCCACCAGCAGAGTTCAGGGAGGTCGTGGAAAACTGTTTTTT. Translating it yields CATSRVQGGRGKLFF.

This clone was seen a few times. The rearrangement uses TRBV6-6 and TRBJ1-2; 7 nucleotides line up with TRBD1. The CDR3 contains 14 residues. V was pared by 0 bases and J by 7 bases, with 5 bases of the junction left unmatched. Looked up from germline, CDR1 is MNHNY and CDR2 is SVGAGI (reference sequence). The CDR3 coding sequence is TGTGCCAGCAGTTACTCTCGACAGGGTTCTGGCTACACCTTC. Translation gives CASSYSRQGSGYTF.

The chain combines TRBV19 with TRBJ1-6; TRBD1 might be the D (5 bases). The V gene lost 1 base and the J gene lost 7 bases, with 11 bases spanning the gap. This CDR3 region has 15 residues. Germline V gene lookup returns CDR1 LNHDA and CDR2 SQIVND (reference sequence). For the CDR3, the DNA is TGTGCCAGTAGTATAGGGGGACTGATAAATTCACCCCTCCACTTT. It is translated as CASSIGGLINSPLHF.

This chain links TRBV10-3 with TRBJ2-5; D possibly corresponds to TRBD1 (5 bases). The germline V and J ends were trimmed by 0 bases and 3 bases, with 8 bases remaining between them. CDR3 length equals 14 residues. The germline V gene encodes CDR1 ENHRY and CDR2 SYGVKD. CDR3 protein: CAISESGREETQYF. The CDR3 nucleotides are TGTGCCATCAGTGAGTCTGGCAGGGAAGAGACCCAGTACTTC.

The chain uses TRBV5-5 and TRBJ2-7; 9 bases match TRBD1. The CDR3 loop spans 17 amino acids. Per germline, CDR1 SGHKS and CDR2 YYEKEE (reference sequence). V gave up 1 base and J gave up 3 bases; unmatched junction bases: 11. CDR3 region: CASSLKPPGQGGYEQYF. In DNA, the CDR3 is TGTGCCAGCAGCTTGAAGCCCCCGGGACAGGGTGGCTACGAGCAGTACTTC.

CDR3 DNA sequence: TGCGCCAGCAGCCAAGAGGACAGGAGGGAAGAGACCCAGTACTTC. It is translated as CASSQEDRREETQYF. The rearrangement joins TRBV4-1 to TRBJ2-5; tentative D call: TRBD1 (7 bases). This CDR3 spans 15 amino acids. V lost 0 bases and J 3 bases, leaving 11 bases between the germline ends. The germline V gene encodes CDR1 MGHRA and CDR2 YSYEKL.

The V and J genes are TRBV18 and TRBJ2-1, with TRBD2 matching 9 bases. CDR1 and CDR2 from the germline V gene are KGHSH and LQKENI. V was clipped by 4 bases and J by 2 bases; unmatched bases: 9. This CDR3 has 17 residues. The CDR3 protein is CASSLLAGETTYNEQFF. CDR3 coding DNA: TGTGCCAGCTCACTCTTAGCGGGGGAGACAACCTACAATGAGCAGTTCTTC.

The chain recombines TRBV6-4 with TRBJ1-2; D is unclear. The V end was cut by 5 bases, the J end by 2 bases, with 6 bases between. The CDR3 consists of 12 residues. Germline CDR1 MRHNA, CDR2 SNTAGT. The CDR3 reads CASSSGNYGYTF. DNA of the CDR3: TGTGCCAGCAGTTCCGGGAACTATGGCTACACCTTC.

The chain links TRBV6-1 to TRBJ2-7, with 7 bases that match TRBD2. The V gene end was trimmed by 3 bases and the J gene end by 6 bases; junction bases not matched to a gene: 8. Looked up from germline, CDR1 is MNHNS and CDR2 is SASEGT. The CDR3 totals 14 residues. CDR3 coding DNA: TGTGCCAGCAGTGATGCCGGGAGGCCTACCGAGCAGTACTTC. Its protein product is CASSDAGRPTEQYF.

This clone was seen a handful of times. The J gene is TRBJ1-6, the V gene TRBV4-3; D may be TRBD1 (5 bases). Germline values: CDR1 LGHNA, CDR2 YSLEER. The CDR3 is 14 amino acids. V shed 4 bases and J shed 10 bases, with 14 bases lying between them. Here the CDR3 reads CASSPGQEGSPLHF. CDR3 DNA sequence: TGCGCCAGCAGCCCAGGCCAGGAGGGGTCACCCCTCCACTTT.

The rearrangement uses TRBV7-6 and TRBJ1-2; D unresolved. The CDR3 has 14 residues. Germline assignment: CDR1 SGHVS and CDR2 FNYEAQ. Trimming took 1 base from V and 7 from J, leaving 13 bases between them. Written as DNA, the CDR3 is TGTGCCAGCAGCTTAGGCGGCAGAGGAAGTGGCTACACCTTC. It is translated as CASSLGGRGSGYTF.

The chain combines TRBV11-2 with TRBJ2-1; no clear D. V lost 5 bases to trimming and J lost 7 bases, with 15 bases between them. This CDR3 contains 14 residues. Germline V gives CDR1 SGHAT, CDR2 FQNNGV. CDR3 DNA: TGTGCCAGCAGCCCCATCACCGGGTGGAATGAGCAGTTCTTC. Encoded protein: CASSPITGWNEQFF.

The V and J genes are TRBV2 and TRBJ2-7; 9 bases fit TRBD1. The CDR3 has 17 amino acids. CDR1 is SNHLY and CDR2 is FYNNEI in the germline V gene. Germline trimming cut 1 base from V and 3 bases from J; bases unmatched to any gene: 10. This chain's CDR3 is CASSEVGTGTGYYEQYF. The CDR3 DNA follows: TGTGCCAGCAGTGAAGTGGGTACCGGGACAGGGTACTACGAGCAGTACTTC. Using reference TRBV2 and TRBJ2-7 for the parts outside the CDR3, the full variable domain is EPEVTQTPSHQVTQMGQEVILRCVPISNHLYFYWYRQILGQKVEFLVSFYNNEISEKSEIFDDQFSVERPDGSNFTLKIRSTKLEDSAMYFCASSEVGTGTGYYEQYFGPGTRLTVT.

This clone was observed a handful of times. The chain is built from TRBV7-6 and TRBJ2-2, with 7 positions matching TRBD1. Trimming took 4 bases from V and 4 from J; bases not matched to a gene: 6. This CDR3 spans 15 amino acids. The germline V gene encodes CDR1 SGHVS and CDR2 FNYEAQ. CDR3 loop: CASSSLTGSTGELFF. Written as DNA, the CDR3 is TGTGCCAGCAGCTCTCTGACAGGGTCCACCGGGGAGCTGTTTTTT. The full variable domain, its missing parts supplied by reference TRBV7-6 and TRBJ2-2, is GAGVSQSPRYKVTKRGQDVALRCDPISGHVSLYWYRQALGQGPEFLTYFNYEAQQDKSGLPNDRFSAERPEGSISTLTIQRTEQRDSAMYRCASSSLTGSTGELFFGEGSRLTVL.

This chain uses TRBV2 with TRBJ1-3; D unclear. V was pared by 7 bases and J by 0 bases, with 16 bases between. The length of the CDR3 is 16 residues. Germline-derived CDR1 and CDR2 are SNHLY and FYNNEI. The chain's CDR3 is CASKMESLNSGNTIYF. DNA for the CDR3: TGTGCCAGCAAAATGGAGAGCTTGAACTCTGGAAACACCATATATTTT.

CDR3: CASSSAGSNTIYF. In DNA, the CDR3 is TGTGCCAGCTCGTCTGCAGGGTCAAACACCATATATTTT. The genes are TRBV18 and TRBJ1-3, with a weak D call TRBD1 (5 bases). The V gene lost 6 bases and the J gene lost 6 bases, with 12 bases spanning the gap. This CDR3 spans 13 amino acids. Looked up from germline, CDR1 is KGHSH and CDR2 is LQKENI.

The rearrangement uses TRBV13 and TRBJ1-2; 12 bases map to TRBD1. The V and J ends lost 4 bases and 8 bases, in that order; junction bases with no gene match: 8. This CDR3 is 15 amino acids long. From germline, CDR1 is PRHDT and CDR2 FYEKMQ (reference sequence). The CDR3 nucleotides read TGTGCCAGCAGCTCAAAGGGACAGGGGGCGAACGGCTACACCTTC. This gives the protein CASSSKGQGANGYTF.

This chain uses TRBV27 with TRBJ2-3; perhaps TRBD2 as D (6 bases). With 0 bases removed from V and 2 bases from J, the gap between germline ends came to 12 bases. CDR1 MNHEY and CDR2 SMNVEV come from the germline V gene (reference sequence). The CDR3 is 16 residues long. The CDR3 region has the DNA TGTGCCAGCAGTTTATCGGGGAGGCCCTACACAGATACGCAGTATTTT. It codes for CASSLSGRPYTDTQYF.

In nucleotides, the CDR3 is TGTGCCAGTAGGGAGACGGATAGCTCCTACGAGCAGTACTTC. It codes for CASRETDSSYEQYF. The chain carries TRBV19 and TRBJ2-5; D ambiguous. The tail of the sequence fits TRBJ2-7 better, so the J call may be wrong. The CDR3 sequence is 14 residues long. CDR1 LNHDA and CDR2 SQIVND come from the germline V gene (reference sequence).